This T cell receptor (beta chain) was documented in a study of cytomegalovirus exposure and HLA in healthy donors. V was trimmed by 4 bases and J by 5 bases, leaving 9 bases between them. The CDR3 extends over 13 amino acids. CDR1 is SNHLY and CDR2 is FYNNEI in the germline V gene. Assay: immunoSEQ multiplex PCR; the TCRdb copy retains only in-frame clones and omits some. This sample has 130,000 to 150,000 clones, with about 91% found just once. With regard to this clone: Its specificity is unknown. Other DNA variants within this sample encode the same CDR3.

General study results and limits: The authors enumerated 180 or so TCR beta chains as linked to cytomegalovirus.

The specimen was PBMCs. J is TRBJ1-5 and V is TRBV2; a possible D gene is TRBD1 (5 bases). This TCR came from a man younger than 35 in good health and CMV-seropositive. The CDR3 DNA is TGTGCCAGCAGTGGTACAGGCGATCAGCCCCAGCATTTT. This encodes CASSGTGDQPQHF.